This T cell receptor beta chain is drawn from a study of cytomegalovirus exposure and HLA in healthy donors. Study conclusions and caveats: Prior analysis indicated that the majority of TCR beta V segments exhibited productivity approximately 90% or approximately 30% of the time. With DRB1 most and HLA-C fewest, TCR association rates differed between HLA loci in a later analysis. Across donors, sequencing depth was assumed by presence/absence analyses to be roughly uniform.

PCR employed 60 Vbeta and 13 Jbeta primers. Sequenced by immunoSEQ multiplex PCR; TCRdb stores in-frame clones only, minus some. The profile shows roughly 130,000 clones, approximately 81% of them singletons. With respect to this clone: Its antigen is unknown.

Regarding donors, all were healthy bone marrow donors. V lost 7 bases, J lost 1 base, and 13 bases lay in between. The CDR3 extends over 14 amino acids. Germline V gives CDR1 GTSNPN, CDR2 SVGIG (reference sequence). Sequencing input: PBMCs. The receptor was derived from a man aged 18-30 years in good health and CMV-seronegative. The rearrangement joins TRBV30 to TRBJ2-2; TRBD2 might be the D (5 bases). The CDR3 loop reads CASSILENTGELFF. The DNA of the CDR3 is TGTGCCTCCTCGATACTAGAGAACACCGGGGAGCTGTTTTTT.